This T cell receptor beta chain was recorded in a study of cytomegalovirus exposure and HLA in healthy donors. The CDR3 has 15 residues. Trimming removed 4 bases from V and 5 bases from J; junction bases left unmatched: 6. Germline-derived CDR1 and CDR2 are SGHTA and FQGTGA. Primers included in the PCR were 60 Vbeta and 13 Jbeta primers. TCRdb keeps only in-frame clones here, not all; method: immunoSEQ multiplex PCR. The table has 100,000 to 150,000 clones, about three quarters seen once. The gene calls are TRBV7-3 and TRBJ2-5; 11 nucleotides match TRBD1. This receptor was identified in a woman in her sixties in good health and CMV-seropositive. Sequenced sample: PBMCs. The CDR3 region has the DNA TGTGCCAGCAGCTCGGGACAGGGGGTCCAGGAGACCCAGTACTTC. It codes for CASSSGQGVQETQYF.